One TCR beta chain is described in this entry. Its antigen is currently unknown. The data belong to a study of a mutant IDH1 vaccine in newly diagnosed glioma. Sequenced by immunoSEQ multiplex PCR; TCRdb stores in-frame clones only, minus some. There are roughly 74,000 clones in the sample; approximately 85% occur only once, and approximately 2.3% lies in the top ten. Time point of the sample: week 23, last vaccination. In the vaccine, a single dose held 300 ug of the mutant IDH1 20-mer peptide, along with topical imiquimod. Germline CDR1 and CDR2: LGHNA and YSLEER. V lost 1 base and J 0 bases, leaving 12 bases between the germline ends. The CDR3 totals 16 residues.

The chain carries TRBV4-3 and TRBJ1-2; D might be TRBD1 (5 bases). Sequencing used PBMCs, obtained from a glioma patient whose treatment included an IDH1 peptide vaccine. The receptor was isolated from a man aged 30 to 39 with glioma. Some clones in this sample may be carry-over from other donors' samples. In DNA, the CDR3 is TGCGCCAGCAGCCAAGGGGGCCAAAGGGCTAACTATGGCTACACCTTC. Protein product: CASSQGGQRANYGYTF.